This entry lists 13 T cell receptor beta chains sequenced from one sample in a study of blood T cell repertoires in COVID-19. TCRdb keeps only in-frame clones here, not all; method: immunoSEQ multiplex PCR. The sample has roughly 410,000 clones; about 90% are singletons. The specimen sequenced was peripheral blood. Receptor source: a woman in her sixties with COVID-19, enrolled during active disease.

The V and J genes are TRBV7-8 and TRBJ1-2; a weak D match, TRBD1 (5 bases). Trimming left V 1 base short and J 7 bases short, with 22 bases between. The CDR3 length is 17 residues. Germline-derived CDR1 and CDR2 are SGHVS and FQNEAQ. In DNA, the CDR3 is TGTGCCAGCAGCTTAGGGGGGGACCCCGGGCTGGGGAGTGGCTACACCTTC. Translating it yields CASSLGGDPGLGSGYTF.

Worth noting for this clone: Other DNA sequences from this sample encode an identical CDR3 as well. CDR3 DNA sequence: TGTGCCAGCAGTGCGTCAGGGGGCTCCTACAATGAGCAGTTCTTC. It is translated as CASSASGGSYNEQFF. The chain couples TRBV2 to TRBJ2-1, with 7 bases matching TRBD1. The ends lost 4 bases at V and 0 bases at J; junction bases unmatched: 3. The germline V gene encodes CDR1 SNHLY and CDR2 FYNNEI. The CDR3 sequence is 15 residues long.

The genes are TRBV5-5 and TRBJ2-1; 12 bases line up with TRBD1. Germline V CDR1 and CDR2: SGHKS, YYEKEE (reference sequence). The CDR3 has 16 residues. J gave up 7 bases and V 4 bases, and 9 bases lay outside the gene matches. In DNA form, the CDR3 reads TGTGCCAGCAGCGGGGACAGGGGGCAATGGAGGAATGAGCAGTTCTTC. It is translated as CASSGDRGQWRNEQFF.

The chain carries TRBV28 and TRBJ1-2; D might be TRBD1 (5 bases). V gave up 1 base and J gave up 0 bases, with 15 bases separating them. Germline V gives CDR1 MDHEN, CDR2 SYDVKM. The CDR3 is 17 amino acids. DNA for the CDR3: TGTGCCAGCAGTTTATCCCTAGACAGCTCCACTAACTATGGCTACACCTTC. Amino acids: CASSLSLDSSTNYGYTF.

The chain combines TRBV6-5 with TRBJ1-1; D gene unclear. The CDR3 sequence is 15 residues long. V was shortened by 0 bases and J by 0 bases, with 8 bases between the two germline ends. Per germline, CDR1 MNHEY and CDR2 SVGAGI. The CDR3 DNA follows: TGTGCCAGCAGTTACTCAGAGTTTATGAACACTGAAGCTTTCTTT. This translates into CASSYSEFMNTEAFF.

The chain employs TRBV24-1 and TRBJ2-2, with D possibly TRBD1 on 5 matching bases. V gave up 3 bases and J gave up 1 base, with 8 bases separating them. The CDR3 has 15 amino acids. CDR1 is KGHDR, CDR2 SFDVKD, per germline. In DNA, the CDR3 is TGTGCCACCAGTGATATAGGGGAGAACACCGGGGAGCTGTTTTTT. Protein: CATSDIGENTGELFF.

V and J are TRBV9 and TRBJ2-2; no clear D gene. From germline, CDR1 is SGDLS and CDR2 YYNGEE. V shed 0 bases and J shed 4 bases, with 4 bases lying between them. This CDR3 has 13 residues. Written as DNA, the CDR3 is TGTGCCAGCAGCGTAGACTCCACCGGGGAGCTGTTTTTT. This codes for CASSVDSTGELFF.

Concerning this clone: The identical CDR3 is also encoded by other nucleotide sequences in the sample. The CDR3 region is CASGRTGGNSPLHF. The CDR3 DNA sequence: TGTGCCAGCGGGAGGACAGGGGGTAATTCACCCCTCCACTTT. V usage is TRBV2 and J usage is TRBJ1-6; 10 bases line up with TRBD1. Germline-derived CDR1 and CDR2 are SNHLY and FYNNEI. J gave up 6 bases and V 8 bases, and 4 bases lay outside the gene matches. This CDR3 has 14 residues.

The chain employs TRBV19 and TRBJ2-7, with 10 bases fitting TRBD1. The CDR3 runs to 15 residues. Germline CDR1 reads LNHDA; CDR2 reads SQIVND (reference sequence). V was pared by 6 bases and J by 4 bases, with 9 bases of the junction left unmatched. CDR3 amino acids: CASSPRDRGVYEQYF. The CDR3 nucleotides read TGTGCCAGTAGCCCCCGGGACAGGGGAGTATACGAGCAGTACTTC.

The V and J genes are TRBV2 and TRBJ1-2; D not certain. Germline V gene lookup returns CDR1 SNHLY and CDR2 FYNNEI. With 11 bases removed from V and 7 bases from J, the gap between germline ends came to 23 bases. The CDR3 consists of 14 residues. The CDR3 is CAEVSEGAFRGYTF. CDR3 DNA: TGTGCCGAAGTGAGTGAGGGAGCATTTCGTGGCTACACCTTC.

The CDR3 region is CASSVSQGGAEAFF. In DNA form, the CDR3 reads TGTGCCAGCAGCGTATCACAGGGGGGCGCTGAAGCTTTCTTT. The genes are TRBV9 and TRBJ1-1; 8 nucleotides line up with TRBD1. J was trimmed by 6 bases and V by 1 base; bases with no gene match: 5. The CDR3 spans 14 residues. CDR1 is SGDLS and CDR2 is YYNGEE in the germline V gene.

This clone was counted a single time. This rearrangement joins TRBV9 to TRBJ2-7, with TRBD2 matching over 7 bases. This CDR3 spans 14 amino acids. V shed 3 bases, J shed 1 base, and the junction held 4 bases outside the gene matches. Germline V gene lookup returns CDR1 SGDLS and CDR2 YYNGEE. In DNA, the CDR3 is TGTGCCAGCAGCGCGGGAGGACTATCCTACGAGCAGTACTTC. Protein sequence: CASSAGGLSYEQYF.

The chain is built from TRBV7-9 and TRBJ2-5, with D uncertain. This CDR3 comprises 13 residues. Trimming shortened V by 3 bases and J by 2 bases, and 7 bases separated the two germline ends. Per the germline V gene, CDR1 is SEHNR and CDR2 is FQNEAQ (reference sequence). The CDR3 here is CASSLSLQETQYF. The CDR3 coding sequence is TGTGCCAGCAGCTTGAGTCTACAAGAGACCCAGTACTTC.